Reported below is one T cell receptor beta chain. Its specificity is not known. This entry is derived from a study of immune evolution from preneoplasia to lung adenocarcinoma. Deletions cut 4 bases from V and 0 bases from J, with 13 bases between. The CDR3 has 16 residues. CDR1 and CDR2 (germline): KGHSH, LQKENI. Only in-frame clones appear in the TCRdb table, and some are missing; sequencing was by immunoSEQ multiplex PCR. The data hold 9,500 to 15,000 clones, with 85% observed a single time. Histologic diagnosis was independently verified by two lung pathologists. Study-wide results and caveats: Normal lung had highest clonality; later lesions appeared denser, more diverse. KRAS-mutant nodules had the highest T cell clonality. From normal lung to invasive adenocarcinoma, top clone frequencies appeared to decrease.

The J gene is TRBJ1-3, the V gene TRBV18; D gene uncertain. The sequenced sample consisted of FFPE tissue from an adenomatous hyperplasia lung lesion. Specified subset: atypical adenomatous hyperplasia (AAH), lung preneoplasia. This clonotype was sampled from a person aged 50-69 years with lung adenocarcinoma. DNA for the CDR3: TGTGCCAGCTCACGTTCAGCTGGGGTCTCTGGAAACACCATATATTTT. Translation: CASSRSAGVSGNTIYF.